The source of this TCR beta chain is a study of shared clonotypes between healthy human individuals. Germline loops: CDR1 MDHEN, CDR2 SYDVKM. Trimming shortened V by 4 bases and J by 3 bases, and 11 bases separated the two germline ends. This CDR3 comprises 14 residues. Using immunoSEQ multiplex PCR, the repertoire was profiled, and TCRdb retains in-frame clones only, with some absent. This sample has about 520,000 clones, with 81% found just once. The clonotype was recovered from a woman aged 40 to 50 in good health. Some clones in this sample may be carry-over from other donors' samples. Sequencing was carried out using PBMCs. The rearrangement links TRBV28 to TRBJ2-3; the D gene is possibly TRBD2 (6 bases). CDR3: CASSSGLGTDTQYF. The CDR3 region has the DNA TGTGCCAGCAGTTCGGGACTGGGAACAGATACGCAGTATTTT.